These 17 T cell receptor beta chains share one sample of origin, sequenced in a study of beta chain features in type 1 diabetes. Their recognized antigens are unknown. The whole isolated RNA underwent reverse transcription, so sequencing captured expressed TCRB transcripts. Repertoires were generated with immunoSEQ multiplex PCR, while TCRdb's copy carries only in-frame clones and drops some. The table has under 850,000 clones, roughly 13% seen once. Study-level points and caveats: TCRB CDR3s were moderately but significantly shorter in Type 1 diabetes patients in all four CD4+ subsets.

The sequenced material came from naive CD4+ T cells from blood. The receptor set was obtained from a man in his late teens or twenties with type 1 diabetes.

A few counts support this clone. CDR3: CASNSEGPKNTGYTF. DNA for the CDR3: TGTGCCAGCAATTCAGAAGGGCCGAAGAATACTGGCTACACCTTC. This rearrangement joins TRBV6-6 to TRBJ1-2; D call uncertain. The CDR3 is 15 amino acids. The germline V and J ends were trimmed by 7 bases and 7 bases, with 22 bases remaining between them. Germline values: CDR1 MNHNY, CDR2 SVGAGI (reference sequence).

V gene TRBV18 combines with J gene TRBJ2-5; D remains ambiguous. Looked up from germline, CDR1 is KGHSH and CDR2 is LQKENI. CDR3 length: 13 amino acids. V lost 3 bases to trimming and J lost 0 bases, with 5 bases between them. This chain's CDR3 is CASSPDNQETQYF. Written as DNA, the CDR3 is TGTGCCAGCTCACCCGACAACCAAGAGACCCAGTACTTC.

This clone was counted a few times. The chain employs TRBV4-1 and TRBJ2-1; possible D gene TRBD1, 6 bases. V lost 4 bases, J lost 4 bases, and 14 bases lay in between. The germline V gene has CDR1 MGHRA and CDR2 YSYEKL. The CDR3 loop spans 15 amino acids. In DNA form, the CDR3 reads TGCGCCAGCAGCCCCCGGGACACGGGATACAATGAGCAGTTCTTC. It translates to CASSPRDTGYNEQFF.

This chain links TRBV11-1 with TRBJ1-2, with 7 bases matching TRBD1. Germline CDR1 reads SGHAT; CDR2 reads FQDESV (reference sequence). The CDR3 length is 15 residues. The J segment lost 5 bases and the V segment lost 5 bases, leaving 11 bases of the junction unmatched. The chain's CDR3 is CASSHTEDRPYGYTF. In DNA, the CDR3 is TGTGCCAGCAGCCATACCGAGGACAGGCCGTATGGCTACACCTTC. The complete variable domain, with remaining parts taken from reference TRBV11-1 and TRBJ1-2, reads EAEVAQSPRYKITEKSQAVAFWCDPISGHATLYWYRQILGQGPELLVQFQDESVVDDSQLPKDRFSAERLKGVDSTLKIQPAELGDSAMYLCASSHTEDRPYGYTFGSGTRLTVV.

The chain joins TRBV5-1 to TRBJ2-5, with D tentatively TRBD1 (6 bases). V gave up 8 bases and J gave up 5 bases, with 16 bases separating them. This CDR3 comprises 13 residues. Germline V lookup: CDR1 SGHRS, CDR2 YFSETQ. CDR3 residues: CASNRDGAETQYF. The CDR3 DNA reads as TGCGCCAGTAACAGGGACGGGGCGGAGACCCAGTACTTC. The variable domain in full, with the rest retrieved from reference TRBV5-1 and TRBJ2-5, is KAGVTQTPRYLIKTRGQQVTLSCSPISGHRSVSWYQQTPGQGLQFLFEYFSETQRNKGNFPGRFSGRQFSNSRSEMNVSTLELGDSALYLCASNRDGAETQYFGPGTRLLVL.

This clone showed up just a few times. The chain has TRBV4-1 and TRBJ2-5; D uncertain. Germline CDR1 reads MGHRA; CDR2 reads YSYEKL. Trimming took off 0 bases at V and 4 bases at J, with 9 bases between the two ends. This CDR3 has 14 residues. CDR3 bases: TGCGCCAGCAGCCAAGATGTGGGTAGAGAGACCCAGTACTTC. Translated: CASSQDVGRETQYF.

This clone was seen only once. The chain couples TRBV6-1 to TRBJ2-1; no firm D call. The CDR3 sequence is 12 residues long. Germline V lookup: CDR1 MNHNS, CDR2 SASEGT. V was shortened by 5 bases and J by 5 bases, with 7 bases between the two germline ends. CDR3 protein: CASSSLDNEQFF. The CDR3 DNA is TGTGCCAGCAGTTCTTTAGACAATGAGCAGTTCTTC.

The table lists this clone with a few counts. The chain joins TRBV7-2 to TRBJ1-4; TRBD1 agrees at 10 bases. Unmatched junction bases numbered 3, after V lost 2 bases and J lost 0 bases. From germline, CDR1 is SGHTA and CDR2 FQGNSA. The CDR3 sequence is 17 residues long. CDR3 residues: CASSLKGQGSTNEKLFF. CDR3 in DNA: TGTGCCAGCAGCTTAAAGGGACAGGGGTCAACTAATGAAAAACTGTTTTTT. Together with reference TRBV7-2 and TRBJ1-4, the CDR3 gives the full variable domain: GAGVSQSPSNKVTEKGKDVELRCDPISGHTALYWYRQSLGQGLEFLIYFQGNSAPDKSGLPSDRFSAERTGGSVSTLTIQRTQQEDSAVYLCASSLKGQGSTNEKLFFGSGTQLSVL.

This chain joins TRBV29-1 and TRBJ1-3; D unresolved. This CDR3 has 12 residues. Germline V lookup: CDR1 SQVTM, CDR2 ANQGSEA. The V end lost 6 bases, the J end lost 6 bases, and 12 bases lay between the germline ends. This CDR3 is CSVQGWENTIYF. CDR3 DNA sequence: TGCAGCGTGCAAGGCTGGGAAAACACCATATATTTT.

In its sample, this clone was seen a few times. Other DNA sequences in this sample translate to the same CDR3. CDR3 in DNA: TGTGCCAGCAGCCTAGGACGGGGAAATTCACCCCTCCACTTT. This sequence encodes CASSLGRGNSPLHF. V is TRBV5-6 and J is TRBJ1-6; D gene unclear. Germline V lookup: CDR1 SGHDT, CDR2 YYEEEE. With 4 bases removed from V and 7 bases from J, the gap between germline ends came to 12 bases. The CDR3 spans 14 residues.

This clone has a handful of counts. The chain recombines TRBV5-1 with TRBJ2-1, with TRBD2 matching over 13 bases. The CDR3 extends over 16 amino acids. Trimming removed 4 bases from V and 4 bases from J; junction bases left unmatched: 5. Germline-derived CDR1 and CDR2 are SGHRS and YFSETQ. The CDR3, as DNA: TGCGCCAGCAGCCCAAGGACTAGCGGGGGTTACAATGAGCAGTTCTTC. Its translation: CASSPRTSGGYNEQFF.

This clone was counted a single time. CDR3 DNA: TGTGCCAGCAGCAAGGGACAGGGAGAATACAATGAGCAGTTCTTC. Translation gives CASSKGQGEYNEQFF. This chain joins TRBV7-6 and TRBJ2-1; TRBD1 aligns across 9 bases. The V gene end was trimmed by 5 bases and the J gene end by 4 bases; junction bases not matched to a gene: 6. CDR3 length: 15 amino acids. CDR1 SGHVS and CDR2 FNYEAQ come from the germline V gene.

This clone was counted between two and nine times. The chain uses TRBV5-4 and TRBJ2-7; a possible D gene is TRBD2 (6 bases). The V gene lost 4 bases and the J gene lost 0 bases, with 14 bases spanning the gap. This CDR3 is 15 amino acids long. The germline CDR1 and CDR2 sequences are SGHNT and YYREEE (reference sequence). In DNA, the CDR3 is TGTGCCAGCAGCGTTCCAGCGCGGGGCTCCTACGAGCAGTACTTC. Amino acids: CASSVPARGSYEQYF.

The CDR3 bases are TGTGCCAGCACCTTAGGGAGATACTATGGCTACACCTTC. Its protein product is CASTLGRYYGYTF. The rearrangement links TRBV2 to TRBJ1-2, with D hard to call. The V end lost 7 bases, the J end lost 3 bases, and 12 bases lay between the germline ends. Looked up from germline, CDR1 is SNHLY and CDR2 is FYNNEI. The CDR3 totals 13 residues.

CDR3 sequence reads: CASSLGDRGMNTEAFF. The CDR3 nucleotides read TGTGCCAGTAGTTTGGGGGACAGAGGTATGAACACTGAAGCTTTCTTT. The J gene is TRBJ1-1, the V gene TRBV19, with TRBD1 identical over 7 bases. Per the germline V gene, CDR1 is LNHDA and CDR2 is SQIVND (reference sequence). The junction had 9 bases not matched to a gene; V was cut back by 5 bases and J by 0 bases. CDR3 length: 16 residues.

This clone was observed a few times. The chain links TRBV5-1 to TRBJ1-1; unclear D gene. The CDR3 sequence is 17 residues long. In germline, CDR1 is SGHRS, CDR2 YFSETQ. V gave up 1 base and J gave up 4 bases, with 20 bases separating them. The CDR3 spells CASSLFAGRGGGTEAFF. The CDR3 DNA reads as TGCGCCAGCAGCTTGTTCGCGGGTCGGGGTGGAGGCACTGAAGCTTTCTTT.

V usage is TRBV5-1 and J usage is TRBJ1-5, with TRBD1 as a possible D gene (5 bases). The V gene lost 5 bases and the J gene lost 8 bases, with 20 bases spanning the gap. The CDR3 totals 15 residues. Germline-derived CDR1 and CDR2 are SGHRS and YFSETQ. CDR3 loop: CASSPDGGSMEPQHF. As DNA, the CDR3 is TGCGCCAGCAGTCCGGACGGGGGATCCATGGAGCCCCAGCATTTT.